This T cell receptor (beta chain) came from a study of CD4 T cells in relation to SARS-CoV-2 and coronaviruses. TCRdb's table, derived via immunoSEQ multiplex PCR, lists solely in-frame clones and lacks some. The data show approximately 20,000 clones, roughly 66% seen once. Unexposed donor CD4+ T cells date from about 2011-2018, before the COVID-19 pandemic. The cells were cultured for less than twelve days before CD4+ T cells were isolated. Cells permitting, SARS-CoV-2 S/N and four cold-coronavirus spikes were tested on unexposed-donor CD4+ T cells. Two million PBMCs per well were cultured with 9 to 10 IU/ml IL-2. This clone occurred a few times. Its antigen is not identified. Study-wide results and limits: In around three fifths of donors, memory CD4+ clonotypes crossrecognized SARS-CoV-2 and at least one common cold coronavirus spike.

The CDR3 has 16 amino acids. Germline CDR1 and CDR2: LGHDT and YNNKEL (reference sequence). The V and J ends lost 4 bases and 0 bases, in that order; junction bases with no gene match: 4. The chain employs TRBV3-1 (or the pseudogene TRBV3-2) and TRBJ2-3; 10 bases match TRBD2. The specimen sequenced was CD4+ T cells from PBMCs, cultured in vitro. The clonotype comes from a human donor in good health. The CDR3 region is CASSRTSGLSTDTQYF. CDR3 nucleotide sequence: TGTGCCAGCAGCCGGACTAGCGGCCTGAGCACAGATACGCAGTATTTT.